Below, 14 T cell receptor beta chains from the same sample are listed, as sequenced in a study of blood T cell repertoires in COVID-19. Clones were sequenced by immunoSEQ multiplex PCR, and TCRdb holds only the in-frame ones, with some missing. Among 250,000 to 350,000 clones, 80% to 85% were seen once, and the ten largest hold 15% to 18%. Sequences were obtained from peripheral blood. The source is a person aged 65-85 years with COVID-19, enrolled during active disease.

The V and J genes are TRBV5-1 and TRBJ2-1, with 8 bases aligning to TRBD1. The CDR3 spans 15 residues. Germline loops: CDR1 SGHRS, CDR2 YFSETQ. V shed 4 bases, J shed 8 bases, and the junction held 11 bases outside the gene matches. The CDR3: CASSLTGVGFDEQFF. Written as DNA, the CDR3 is TGCGCCAGCAGCCTGACAGGGGTCGGTTTCGATGAGCAGTTCTTC.

The chain is built from TRBV28 and TRBJ2-5; 7 bases agree with TRBD2. This CDR3 is built from 13 residues. J lost 9 bases, V lost 5 bases, and 9 bases had no gene match. Germline V lookup: CDR1 MDHEN, CDR2 SYDVKM. CDR3 sequence: CASSPPPGGSQYF. As DNA, the CDR3 is TGTGCCAGCAGTCCTCCCCCCGGGGGGTCCCAGTACTTC.

The chain couples TRBV3-1 (or the pseudogene TRBV3-2) to TRBJ1-1; D ambiguous. Germline V gives CDR1 LGHDT, CDR2 YNNKEL (reference sequence). This CDR3 has 15 residues. The V gene lost 1 base and the J gene lost 6 bases, with 15 bases spanning the gap. The CDR3 sequence is CASSQVKEGKPEAFF. The CDR3 nucleotides read TGTGCCAGCAGCCAAGTGAAGGAGGGAAAGCCTGAAGCTTTCTTT.

This clone turned up a few times. The chain joins TRBV9 to TRBJ2-1; D ambiguous. The germline V gene has CDR1 SGDLS and CDR2 YYNGEE. Trimming removed 0 bases from V and 0 bases from J, with 4 bases in between. The CDR3 has 14 amino acids. CDR3 sequence reads: CASSVDSSYNEQFF. CDR3 in DNA: TGTGCCAGCAGCGTAGATAGCTCCTACAATGAGCAGTTCTTC.

Only a few counts were recorded for this clone. The rearrangement uses TRBV28 and TRBJ2-7; 11 positions match TRBD1. Per germline, CDR1 MDHEN and CDR2 SYDVKM. The junction had 7 bases not matched to a gene; V was cut back by 3 bases and J by 6 bases. This CDR3 has 15 residues. Written as DNA, the CDR3 is TGTGCCAGCAGTTTCGTGAGGACAGGGGGCGGCGAGCAGTACTTC. Translated: CASSFVRTGGGEQYF.

The CDR3 coding sequence is TGTGCCACCAGTGATGCGCAGGGGGGAAGGCTGTTTTTT. Translated, it gives CATSDAQGGRLFF. V usage is TRBV24-1 and J usage is TRBJ1-4, with TRBD1 matching 7 bases. The CDR3 has 13 residues. V shed 3 bases, J shed 14 bases, and the junction held 8 bases outside the gene matches. Germline CDR1 KGHDR, CDR2 SFDVKD.

The V and J genes are TRBV6-2 or TRBV6-3 and TRBJ2-5; 11 bases match TRBD2. The CDR3 length is 15 residues. The ends lost 2 bases at V and 4 bases at J; junction bases unmatched: 3. CDR1 is MNHEY, CDR2 SVGEGT, per germline. For the CDR3, the DNA is TGTGCCAGCAGTTACGCTAGCGGGGGGAGAGAGACCCAGTACTTC. Translation: CASSYASGGRETQYF.

J is TRBJ1-5 and V is TRBV19; 11 bases agree with TRBD1. V dropped 4 bases and J dropped 0; count of bases not matched to a gene: 11. Germline values: CDR1 LNHDA, CDR2 SQIVND (reference sequence). This CDR3 comprises 19 residues. CDR3 loop: CASSSLGQGVGVSNQPQHF. The CDR3 DNA follows: TGTGCCAGTAGTAGCCTGGGACAGGGGGTAGGTGTTAGCAATCAGCCCCAGCATTTT.

CDR3: CASSPHNLQNTGELFF. The CDR3 DNA sequence: TGTGCCAGTAGTCCACATAACCTTCAGAACACCGGGGAGCTGTTTTTT. This chain uses TRBV19 with TRBJ2-2, with D unclear. There are 16 residues in the CDR3. Per the germline V gene, CDR1 is LNHDA and CDR2 is SQIVND (reference sequence). V shed 5 bases and J shed 1 base, with 14 bases lying between them.

This sequence joins TRBV2 and TRBJ2-7; D perhaps matches TRBD1 (5 bases). The CDR3 consists of 14 residues. Looked up from germline, CDR1 is SNHLY and CDR2 is FYNNEI. With 6 bases removed from V and 4 bases from J, the gap between germline ends came to 16 bases. The CDR3, as DNA: TGTGCCAGCAGAGCAGGGTCCAAAATGTACGAGCAGTACTTC. Translation gives CASRAGSKMYEQYF. The variable domain in full, completed from reference TRBV2 and TRBJ2-7, reads EPEVTQTPSHQVTQMGQEVILRCVPISNHLYFYWYRQILGQKVEFLVSFYNNEISEKSEIFDDQFSVERPDGSNFTLKIRSTKLEDSAMYFCASRAGSKMYEQYFGPGTRLTVT.

V and J are TRBV21-1 and TRBJ2-3; the listed D gene, TRBD2, was not tested against the DNA. TRBV21-1 is a listed pseudogene. This CDR3 contains 20 residues. The DNA of the CDR3 is TGTGCCAGCAGCAAAAGGTTGAACGGTCGTTTCGGGTTTCGGACAGATACGCAGTATTTT. This gives the protein CASSKRLNGRFGFRTDTQYF.

V and J are TRBV9 and TRBJ1-3; 9 bases fit TRBD1. This CDR3 is built from 15 residues. Germline CDR1 and CDR2: SGDLS and YYNGEE. With 4 bases clipped from V and 0 bases from J, the junction kept 2 bases outside the gene matches. CDR3 loop: CASSPGQGSGNTIYF. CDR3 in DNA: TGTGCCAGCAGCCCGGGACAGGGCTCTGGAAACACCATATATTTT.

The V call is TRBV4-2, the J call TRBJ2-2, with TRBD2 identical over 11 bases. CDR3 size: 17 residues. V was clipped by 1 base and J by 4 bases; unmatched bases: 5. Per germline, CDR1 LGHNA and CDR2 YNFKEQ. The CDR3 coding sequence is TGTGCCAGCAGCCAAGTTGGACTAGCGGGTTTCACCGGGGAGCTGTTTTTT. It yields the protein CASSQVGLAGFTGELFF.

The chain carries TRBV9 and TRBJ1-1; 11 nucleotides align to TRBD1. The CDR3 length is 15 residues. V trimming: 4 bases; J trimming: 5 bases; junction bases outside the gene matches: 7. Germline V gives CDR1 SGDLS, CDR2 YYNGEE. This CDR3 reads CASSLTGQGATEAFF. As DNA, the CDR3 is TGTGCCAGCAGCCTCACAGGACAGGGGGCGACTGAAGCTTTCTTT.